This TCR beta chain was found in a study of cytomegalovirus exposure and HLA in healthy donors. The CDR3 extends over 17 amino acids. V dropped 3 bases and J dropped 4; count of bases not matched to a gene: 10. Germline V lookup: CDR1 SGHTA, CDR2 FQGNSA. It was with 60 Vbeta and 13 Jbeta primers that the PCR ran. The table came from immunoSEQ multiplex PCR; TCRdb's copy has only in-frame clones and leaves some out. The sample carries 150,000 to 200,000 clones, approximately 70% recorded once. Donors likely had unrecorded immune exposures despite being nominally healthy when sampled. This clonotype was sampled from a woman aged 25 to 39 in good health and CMV-seronegative. Sequencing was performed on PBMCs. This rearrangement joins TRBV7-2 to TRBJ2-5, with 11 bases matching TRBD2. The CDR3, as DNA: TGTGCCAGCAGCTTTGTAGGCCTAGCGGGGGGCGGAGAGACCCAGTACTTC. Its protein is CASSFVGLAGGGETQYF.